This T cell receptor (beta chain) was obtained from a study of identical twins. Study results and limitations: Cord blood beta clonotypes present at high abundance carried fewer insertions; no such pattern appeared in memory repertoires.

This clonotype was seen at least ten times. Its antigen is still unknown. MiXCR, run by TCRdb on the 5' RACE reads, gives a single entry per CDR3 protein. The sample yields 250,000 or so distinct CDR3 sequences, about 12% seen once. The germline V and J ends were trimmed by 3 bases and 8 bases, with 11 bases remaining between them. The CDR3 totals 13 residues. The germline CDR1 and CDR2 sequences are SGHTA and FQGNSA. These data were likewise used in another study, on yellow fever vaccine responses in identical twins. That work adds: Twins reportedly appeared to share part of their vaccine T cell response while keeping part individual.

This receptor was taken from a woman between 18 and 30 years old in good health. Sequenced sample: memory (CD45RO+) T cells sorted from blood. The chain couples TRBV7-2 to TRBJ2-1; perhaps TRBD2 as D (6 bases). The CDR3 bases are TGTGCCAGCAGCTTCAGGAGGGGCGATGAGCAGTTCTTC. This codes for CASSFRRGDEQFF.